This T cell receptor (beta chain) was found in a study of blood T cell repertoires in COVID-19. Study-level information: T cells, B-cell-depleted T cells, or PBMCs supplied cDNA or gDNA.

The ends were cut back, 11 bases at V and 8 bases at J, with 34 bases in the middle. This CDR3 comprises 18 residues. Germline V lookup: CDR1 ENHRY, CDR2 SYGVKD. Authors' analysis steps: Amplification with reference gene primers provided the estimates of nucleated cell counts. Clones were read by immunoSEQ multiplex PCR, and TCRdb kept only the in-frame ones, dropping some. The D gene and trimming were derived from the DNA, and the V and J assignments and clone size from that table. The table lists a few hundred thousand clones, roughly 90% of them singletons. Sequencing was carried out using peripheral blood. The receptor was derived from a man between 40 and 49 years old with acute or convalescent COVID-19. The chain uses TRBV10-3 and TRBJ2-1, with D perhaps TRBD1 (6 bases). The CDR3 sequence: CASRGLGSRSRGFYEQFF. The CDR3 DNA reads TGTGCCTCCCGAGGTTTGGGGAGCCGATCGAGGGGGTTTTATGAGCAGTTCTTC.